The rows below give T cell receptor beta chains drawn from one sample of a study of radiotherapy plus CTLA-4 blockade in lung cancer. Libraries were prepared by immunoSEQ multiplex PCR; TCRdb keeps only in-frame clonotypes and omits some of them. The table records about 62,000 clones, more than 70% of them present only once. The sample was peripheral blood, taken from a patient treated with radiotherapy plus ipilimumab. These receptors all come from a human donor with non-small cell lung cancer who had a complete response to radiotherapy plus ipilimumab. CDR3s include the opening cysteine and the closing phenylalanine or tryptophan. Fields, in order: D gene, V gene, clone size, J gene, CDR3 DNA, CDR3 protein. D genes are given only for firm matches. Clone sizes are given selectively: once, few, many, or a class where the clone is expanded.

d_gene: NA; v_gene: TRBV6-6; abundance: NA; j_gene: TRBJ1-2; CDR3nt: TGTGCCAGCAGTCCTGTGTACACCTTC; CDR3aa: CASSPVYTF
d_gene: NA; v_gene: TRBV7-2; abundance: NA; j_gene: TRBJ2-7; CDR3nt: TGTGCCAGCAGCTATGGCGGGTATTACGAGCAGTACTTC; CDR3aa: CASSYGGYYEQYF
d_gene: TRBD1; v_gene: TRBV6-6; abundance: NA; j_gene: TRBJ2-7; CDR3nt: TGTGCCAGCAGTTACGATGGGACAGGGACCTACGAGCAGTACTTC; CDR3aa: CASSYDGTGTYEQYF
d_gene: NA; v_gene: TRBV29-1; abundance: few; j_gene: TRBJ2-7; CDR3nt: TGCAGCGTTCTGGCCTCAACCTCCTACGAGCAGTACTTC; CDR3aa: CSVLASTSYEQYF
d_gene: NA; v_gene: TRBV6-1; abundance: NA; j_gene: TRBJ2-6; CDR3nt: TGTGCCAGCGGGGGCGGGGGCGCGGGGGCCAACGTCCTGACTTTC; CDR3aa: CASGGGGAGANVLTF
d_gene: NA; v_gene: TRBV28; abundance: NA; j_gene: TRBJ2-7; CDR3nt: TGTGCCAGCACCGTGACACGCACAACCTACGAGCAGTACTTC; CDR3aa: CASTVTRTTYEQYF
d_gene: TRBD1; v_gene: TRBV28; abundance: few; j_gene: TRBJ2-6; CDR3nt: TGTGCCAGCAGGCCAGGGGGTGGGGCCAACGTCCTGACTTTC; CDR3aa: CASRPGGGANVLTF
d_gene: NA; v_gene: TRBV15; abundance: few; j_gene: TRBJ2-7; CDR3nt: TGTGCCACCAGCAGGATCGCCACAGGGACCTACGAGCAGTACTTC; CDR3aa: CATSRIATGTYEQYF
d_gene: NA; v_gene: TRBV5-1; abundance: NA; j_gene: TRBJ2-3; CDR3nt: TGCGCCAGCAGCCCCGGGTTCGAAAGGGGAGATACGCAGTATTTT; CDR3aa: CASSPGFERGDTQYF
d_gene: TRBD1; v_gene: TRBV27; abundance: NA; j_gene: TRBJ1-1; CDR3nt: TGTGCCAGCAGTTTATCGAGGGACAGAAAGAACACTGAAGCTTTCTTT; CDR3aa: CASSLSRDRKNTEAFF
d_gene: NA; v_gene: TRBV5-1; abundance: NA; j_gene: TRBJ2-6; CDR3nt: TGCGCCAGCAGCTTGGAGGGGGGGTCGGGGGCCAACGTCCTGACTTTC; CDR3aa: CASSLEGGSGANVLTF
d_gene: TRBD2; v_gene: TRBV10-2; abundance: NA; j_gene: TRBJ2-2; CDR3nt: TGCGCCAGCAGTGGAGCTGCGGGGGGGCGACTATCCGGGGAGCTGTTTTTT; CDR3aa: CASSGAAGGRLSGELFF
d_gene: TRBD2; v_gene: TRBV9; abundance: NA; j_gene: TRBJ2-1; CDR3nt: TGTGCCAGCAGCGTAGCCCCGGCACTAGCGGGAATGTCGAATGAGCAGTTCTTC; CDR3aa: CASSVAPALAGMSNEQFF
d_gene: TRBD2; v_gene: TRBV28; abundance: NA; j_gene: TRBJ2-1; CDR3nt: TGTGCCAGCAGTACTAGCGGAAACACCCGCAAGCAGTTCTTC; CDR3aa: CASSTSGNTRKQFF
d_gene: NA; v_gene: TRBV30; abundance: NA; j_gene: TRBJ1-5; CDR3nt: TGTGCCTGGAGTGTACGGGGGTTCAATCAGCCCCAGCATTTT; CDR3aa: CAWSVRGFNQPQHF
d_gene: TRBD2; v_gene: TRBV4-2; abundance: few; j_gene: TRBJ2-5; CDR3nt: TGTGCCAGCAGCCAATCCCTAACTAGCGGGAGGTATGAGACCCAGTACTTC; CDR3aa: CASSQSLTSGRYETQYF
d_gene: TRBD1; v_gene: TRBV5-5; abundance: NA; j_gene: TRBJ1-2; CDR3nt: TGTGCCAGCAGCTACTTCTCCTTCCTAGGGGGCCGGAATGGCTACACCTTC; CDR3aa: CASSYFSFLGGRNGYTF
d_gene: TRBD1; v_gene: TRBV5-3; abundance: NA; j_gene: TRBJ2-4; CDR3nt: TGTGCCAGAAGCTTGGGGACAGGGGAAAACATTCAGTACTTC; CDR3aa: CARSLGTGENIQYF
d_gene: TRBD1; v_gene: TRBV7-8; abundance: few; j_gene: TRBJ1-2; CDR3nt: TGTGCCAGCAGCTTAAATGACAGGGCCCTATACACCTTC; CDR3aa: CASSLNDRALYTF
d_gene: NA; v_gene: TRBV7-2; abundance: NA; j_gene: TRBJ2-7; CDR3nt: TGTGCCAGCAGCTTAAGCCGCTACGAGCAGTACTTC; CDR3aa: CASSLSRYEQYF
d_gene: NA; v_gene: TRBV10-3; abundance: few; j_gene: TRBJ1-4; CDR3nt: TGTGCCATCAGTGAGGTCCAAGGGGGAGCAACTAATGAAAAACTGTTTTTT; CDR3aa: CAISEVQGGATNEKLFF
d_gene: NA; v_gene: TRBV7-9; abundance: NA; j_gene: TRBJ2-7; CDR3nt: TGTGCCAGCAGCGCCCACAGGGATGGCTCCTACGAGCAGTACTTC; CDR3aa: CASSAHRDGSYEQYF
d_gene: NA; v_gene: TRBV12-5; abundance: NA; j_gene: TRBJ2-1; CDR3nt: TGTGCTAGTGGTTTCGGGTCTAGCAATGAGCAGTTCTTC; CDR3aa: CASGFGSSNEQFF
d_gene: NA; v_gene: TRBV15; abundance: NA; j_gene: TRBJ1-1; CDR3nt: TGTGCCACCAGCCCATACTTGAACACTGAAGCTTTCTTT; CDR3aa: CATSPYLNTEAFF
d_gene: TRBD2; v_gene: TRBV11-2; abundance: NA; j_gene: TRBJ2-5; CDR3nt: TGTGCCAGCAGCTTAGTCTCGGGGGGAGAGACCCAGTACTTC; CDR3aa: CASSLVSGGETQYF
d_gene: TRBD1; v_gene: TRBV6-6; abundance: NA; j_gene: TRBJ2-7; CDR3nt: TGTGCCAGCAGTTACGGACAGGGGGCGGGGGGCTACGAGCAGTACTTC; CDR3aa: CASSYGQGAGGYEQYF
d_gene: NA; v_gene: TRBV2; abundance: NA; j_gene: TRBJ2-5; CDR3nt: TGTGCCAGCAGTGCTAGTTTGGGCCAAGAGACCCAGTACTTC; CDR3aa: CASSASLGQETQYF
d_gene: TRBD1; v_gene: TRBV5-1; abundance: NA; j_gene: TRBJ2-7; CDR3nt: TGCGCCAGCAGCTCACCAGGGGGCTCCTACGAGCAGTACTTC; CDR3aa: CASSSPGGSYEQYF
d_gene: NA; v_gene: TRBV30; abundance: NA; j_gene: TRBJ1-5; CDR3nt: TGTGCCTGGAGTGTACGCAGGTCCCCTAGCAATCAGCCCCAGCATTTT; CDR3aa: CAWSVRRSPSNQPQHF